A single sample gave rise to the 10 T cell receptor beta chains below, sequenced in a study of cytomegalovirus exposure and HLA in healthy donors. Both 60 Vbeta primers and 13 Jbeta primers went into the PCR. Assay used: immunoSEQ multiplex PCR; TCRdb lists only in-frame clones, some missing. Of roughly 140,000 clones in the sample, 70% to 80% were seen once. Sequenced material: PBMCs. All receptors come from a woman between 45 and 60 years old in good health and CMV-seronegative.

The chain uses TRBV16 and TRBJ1-4, with D maybe TRBD1 (5 bases). Trimming shortened V by 4 bases and J by 8 bases, and 17 bases separated the two germline ends. Germline lookup yields CDR1 KGHSY and CDR2 FQNENV. There are 15 residues in the CDR3. The CDR3 nucleotides are TGTGCCAGCAGCCTCCGGTGGGGCGGGGACGAAAAACTGTTTTTT. Its protein is CASSLRWGGDEKLFF.

The chain recombines TRBV4-3 with TRBJ2-2; D is unclear. With 4 bases removed from V and 4 bases from J, the gap between germline ends came to 13 bases. Germline assignment: CDR1 LGHNA and CDR2 YSLEER. This CDR3 contains 15 residues. The CDR3, as DNA: TGCGCCAGCAGCCCCATGGCGGCTGCCACCGGGGAGCTGTTTTTT. Its translation is CASSPMAAATGELFF.

The chain employs TRBV5-6 and TRBJ2-2, with D maybe TRBD2 (6 bases). Germline V gene data show CDR1 as SGHDT and CDR2 as YYEEEE. CDR3 length: 15 residues. V gave up 4 bases and J gave up 5 bases, with 15 bases separating them. The CDR3 sequence is CASSPGSGDTGELFF. The CDR3 DNA reads as TGTGCCAGCAGCCCGGGATCGGGGGATACCGGGGAGCTGTTTTTT.

The rearrangement joins TRBV9 to TRBJ2-3; 11 nucleotides agree with TRBD2. V lost 4 bases and J lost 3; bases outside the gene matches: 4. The germline CDR1 and CDR2 sequences are SGDLS and YYNGEE. The CDR3 is 15 residues long. CDR3 in amino acids: CASSYLAGGTDTQYF. The CDR3 DNA sequence: TGTGCCAGCAGCTATCTAGCGGGGGGTACAGATACGCAGTATTTT.

This chain links TRBV7-9 with TRBJ1-2, with D unclear. V was trimmed by 1 base and J by 4 bases, leaving 10 bases between them. Germline assignment: CDR1 SEHNR and CDR2 FQNEAQ (reference sequence). The CDR3 has 14 amino acids. CDR3: CASSLVGRGYGYTF. The CDR3 region has the DNA TGTGCCAGCAGCTTAGTAGGACGGGGCTATGGCTACACCTTC. The complete variable domain, with remaining parts taken from reference TRBV7-9 and TRBJ1-2, reads DTGVSQNPRHKITKRGQNVTFRCDPISEHNRLYWYRQTLGQGPEFLTYFQNEAQLEKSRLLSDRFSAERPKGSFSTLEIQRTEQGDSAMYLCASSLVGRGYGYTFGSGTRLTVV.

V is TRBV5-1 and J is TRBJ1-2; 8 nucleotides line up with TRBD1. The CDR3 covers 14 residues. V was pared by 4 bases and J by 11 bases, with 13 bases of the junction left unmatched. Per the germline V gene, CDR1 is SGHRS and CDR2 is YFSETQ. The CDR3 region has the DNA TGCGCCAGCAGCCTGGAGGGACAGGACCTCAAGTACACCTTC. The encoded protein is CASSLEGQDLKYTF.

The gene calls are TRBV7-7 and TRBJ2-2; a possible D gene is TRBD1 (5 bases). Germline CDR1 is SSHAT and CDR2 is FNYEAQ (reference sequence). The CDR3 has 14 amino acids. In nucleotides, the CDR3 is TGTGCTACCTTGGACAACGTTGTCTCCGGGGAGCTGTTTTTT. This encodes CATLDNVVSGELFF. Full variable domain (outside the CDR3, taken from reference TRBV7-7 and TRBJ2-2): GAGVSQSPRYKVTKRGQDVTLRCDPISSHATLYWYQQALGQGPEFLTYFNYEAQPDKSGLPSDRFSAERPEGSISTLTIQRTEQRDSAMYRCATLDNVVSGELFFGEGSRLTVL.

In this sample, this clone turned up once. The chain combines TRBV7-2 with TRBJ2-3; no reliable D call. The length of the CDR3 is 11 residues. Germline V gives CDR1 SGHTA, CDR2 FQGNSA. The V end lost 5 bases, the J end lost 6 bases, and 6 bases lay between the germline ends. The CDR3 spells CASSAGDTQYF. CDR3 in DNA: TGTGCCAGCAGCGCCGGGGATACGCAGTATTTT.

The chain has TRBV9 and TRBJ1-2; TRBD1 aligns across 9 bases. With 3 bases clipped from V and 7 bases from J, the junction kept 10 bases outside the gene matches. The CDR3 covers 15 residues. Germline assignment: CDR1 SGDLS and CDR2 YYNGEE. CDR3 loop: CASSAWTGVRGGYTF. In DNA, the CDR3 is TGTGCCAGCAGCGCGTGGACAGGGGTTAGGGGTGGCTACACCTTC.

This chain connects TRBV20-1 to TRBJ2-5, with D uncertain. The CDR3 sequence is 11 residues long. Trimming cost V 3 bases and J 5 bases, with 7 bases left between them. Germline assignment: CDR1 DFQATT and CDR2 SNEGSKA (reference sequence). The CDR3: CSASIQETQYF. CDR3 DNA: TGCAGTGCTAGCATCCAGGAGACCCAGTACTTC.